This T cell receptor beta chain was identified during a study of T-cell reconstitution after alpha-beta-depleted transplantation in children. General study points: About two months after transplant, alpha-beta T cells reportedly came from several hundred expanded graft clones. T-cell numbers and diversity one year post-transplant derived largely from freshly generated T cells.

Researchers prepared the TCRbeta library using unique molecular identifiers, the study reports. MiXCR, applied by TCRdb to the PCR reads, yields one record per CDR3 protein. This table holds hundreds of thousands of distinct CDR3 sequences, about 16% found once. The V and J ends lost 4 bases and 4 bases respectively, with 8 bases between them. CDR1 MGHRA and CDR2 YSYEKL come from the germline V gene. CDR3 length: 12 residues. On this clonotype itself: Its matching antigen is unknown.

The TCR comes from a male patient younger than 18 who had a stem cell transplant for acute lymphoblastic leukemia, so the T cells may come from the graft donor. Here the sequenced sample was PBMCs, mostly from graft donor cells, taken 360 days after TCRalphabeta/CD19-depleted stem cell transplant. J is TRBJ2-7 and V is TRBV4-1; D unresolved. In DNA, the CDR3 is TGCGCCAGCAGCCGGTTCGGGTACGAGCAGTACTTC. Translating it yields CASSRFGYEQYF.